This T cell receptor beta chain was observed in a study of cytomegalovirus exposure and HLA in healthy donors. Sequenced by immunoSEQ multiplex PCR; TCRdb stores in-frame clones only, minus some. In the table there are around 220,000 clones, approximately 80% of which are singletons. In germline, CDR1 is MNHEY, CDR2 SVGAGI. Trimming cost V 0 bases and J 8 bases, with 13 bases left between them. This CDR3 comprises 14 residues. Sequencing used PBMCs. This chain joins TRBV6-5 and TRBJ1-2, with a weak D call TRBD1 (6 bases). This receptor was taken from a woman in her twenties or thirties in good health and CMV-seropositive. CDR3 in DNA: TGTGCCAGCAGTTACTCGAAACAGGGCGGCGGCTACACCTTC. The encoded protein is CASSYSKQGGGYTF.